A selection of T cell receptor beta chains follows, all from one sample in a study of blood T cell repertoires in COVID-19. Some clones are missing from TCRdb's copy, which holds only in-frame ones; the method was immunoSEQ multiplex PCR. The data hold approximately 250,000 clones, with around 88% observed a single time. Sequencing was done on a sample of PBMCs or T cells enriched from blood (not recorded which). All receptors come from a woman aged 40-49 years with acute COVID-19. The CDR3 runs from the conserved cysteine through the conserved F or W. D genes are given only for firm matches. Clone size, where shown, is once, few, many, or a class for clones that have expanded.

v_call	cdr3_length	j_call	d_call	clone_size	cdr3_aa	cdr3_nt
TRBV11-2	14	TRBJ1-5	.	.	CASSQGQSNQPQHF	TGTGCCAGCAGCCAAGGACAGAGCAATCAGCCCCAGCATTTT
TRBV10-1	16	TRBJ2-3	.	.	CASSDSAGPPGNTQYF	TGCGCCAGCAGTGATTCGGCGGGCCCTCCGGGGAATACGCAGTATTTT
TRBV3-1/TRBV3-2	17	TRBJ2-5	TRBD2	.	CASSRNIAGGGRETQYF	TGTGCCAGCAGCCGGAACATAGCGGGAGGCGGCCGAGAGACCCAGTACTTC
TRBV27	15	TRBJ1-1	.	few	CATWEAGVRFTEAFF	TGTGCCACCTGGGAGGCCGGCGTGCGTTTCACTGAAGCTTTCTTT
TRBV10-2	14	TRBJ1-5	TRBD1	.	CASSEGQGEQPQHF	TGCGCCAGCAGTGAAGGACAGGGAGAACAGCCCCAGCATTTT
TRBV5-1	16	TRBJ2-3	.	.	CASSLERLSSTDTQYF	TGCGCCAGCAGCTTGGAGCGGCTGTCTAGCACAGATACGCAGTATTTT
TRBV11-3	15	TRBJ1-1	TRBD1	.	CASSLMRTGGSEAFF	TGTGCCAGCAGCTTAATGAGGACAGGGGGCTCTGAAGCTTTCTTT
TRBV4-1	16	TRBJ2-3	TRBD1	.	CASSPQRGTDTDTQYF	TGCGCCAGCAGCCCCCAACGAGGGACAGACACAGATACGCAGTATTTT
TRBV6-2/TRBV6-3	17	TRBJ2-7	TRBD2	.	CASSSTSGRAGSYEQYF	TGTGCCAGCAGTTCGACTAGCGGGAGGGCCGGTAGCTACGAGCAGTACTTC
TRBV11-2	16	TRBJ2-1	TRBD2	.	CASSPLREGKRGEQFF	TGTGCCAGCAGCCCCCTGAGGGAGGGGAAACGAGGTGAGCAGTTCTTC
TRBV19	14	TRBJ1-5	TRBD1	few	CASRDPGGYQPQHF	TGTGCCAGTAGAGATCCAGGGGGTTATCAGCCCCAGCATTTT
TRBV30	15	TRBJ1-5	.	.	CAWSVLGGGRQPQHF	TGTGCCTGGAGTGTACTTGGGGGAGGGAGACAGCCCCAGCATTTT
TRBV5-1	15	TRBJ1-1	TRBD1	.	CASSATGGPNTEAFF	TGCGCCAGCAGCGCCACAGGGGGCCCGAACACTGAAGCTTTCTTT
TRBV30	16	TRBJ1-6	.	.	CAYLGGPRPHNSPLHF	TGTGCCTACCTCGGGGGGCCGAGACCCCATAATTCACCCCTCCACTTT
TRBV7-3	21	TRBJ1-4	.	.	CASSLIYVSPDFGATNEKLFF	TGTGCCAGCAGCTTAATTTACGTGAGTCCGGATTTCGGGGCAACTAATGAAAAACTGTTTTTT
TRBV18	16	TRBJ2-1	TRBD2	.	CASSPSVLAGVGEQFF	TGTGCCAGCTCACCATCGGTGCTAGCGGGAGTAGGTGAGCAGTTCTTC
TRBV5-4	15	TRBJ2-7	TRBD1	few	CASSSPGQATYEQYF	TGTGCCAGCAGCTCACCCGGACAGGCTACCTACGAGCAGTACTTC
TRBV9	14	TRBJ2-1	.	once	CASSVVGLYNEQFF	TGTGCCAGCAGCGTAGTAGGACTTTACAATGAGCAGTTCTTC
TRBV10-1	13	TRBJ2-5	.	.	CATSRTVRETQYF	TGCGCCACCTCTCGGACAGTTCGAGAGACCCAGTACTTC
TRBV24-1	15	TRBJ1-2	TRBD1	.	CATSDTGQGEDGYTF	TGTGCCACCAGTGACACCGGACAGGGAGAGGATGGCTACACCTTC
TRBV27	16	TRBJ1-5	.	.	CASSSAGAYSNQPQHF	TGTGCCAGCAGTTCAGCTGGAGCTTATAGCAATCAGCCCCAGCATTTT
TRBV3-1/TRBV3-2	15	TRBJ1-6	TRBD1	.	CASSQGGTGYSPLHF	TGTGCCAGCAGCCAAGGCGGGACAGGGTATTCACCCCTCCACTTT
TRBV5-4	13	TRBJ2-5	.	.	CASSSPGQETQYF	TGTGCCAGCAGCTCACCGGGACAAGAGACCCAGTACTTC
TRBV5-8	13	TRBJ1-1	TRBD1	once	CASSFGQGAEAFF	TGTGCCAGCAGCTTCGGACAGGGGGCTGAAGCTTTCTTT
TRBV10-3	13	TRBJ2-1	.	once	CAISFSSYNEQFF	TGTGCCATCAGCTTTTCCTCCTACAATGAGCAGTTCTTC
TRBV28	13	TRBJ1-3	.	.	CASRRGSGNTIYF	TGTGCCAGCAGGCGGGGGTCCGGAAACACCATATATTTT
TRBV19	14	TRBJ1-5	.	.	CASNQGGADQPQHF	TGTGCCAGTAATCAAGGGGGGGCGGACCAGCCCCAGCATTTT
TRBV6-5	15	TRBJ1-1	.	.	CASSYRLGTSGEAFF	TGTGCCAGCAGTTACCGTCTCGGGACATCGGGTGAAGCTTTCTTT
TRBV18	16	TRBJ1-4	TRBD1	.	CASSPDRGQANEKLFF	TGTGCCAGCTCACCCGACAGGGGGCAAGCTAATGAAAAACTGTTTTTT
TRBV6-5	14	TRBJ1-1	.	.	CASSYASGGTEAFF	TGTGCCAGCAGTTACGCATCCGGGGGCACTGAAGCTTTCTTT
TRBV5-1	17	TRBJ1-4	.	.	CASSLADRLATNEKLFF	TGCGCCAGCAGCTTGGCCGACAGACTAGCAACTAATGAAAAACTGTTTTTT
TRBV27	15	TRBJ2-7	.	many	CASRLRQGATYEQYF	TGTGCCAGCAGGCTCCGTCAGGGCGCGACCTACGAGCAGTACTTC
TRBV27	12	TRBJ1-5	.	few	CASRSGDQPQHF	TGTGCCAGCAGAAGCGGGGATCAGCCCCAGCATTTT
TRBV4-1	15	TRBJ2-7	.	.	CASSQTIQIPYEQYF	TGCGCCAGCAGCCAAACCATACAGATTCCCTACGAGCAGTACTTC
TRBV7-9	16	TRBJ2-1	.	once	CASSLPGLHGGNEQFF	TGTGCCAGCAGCTTACCGGGACTTCACGGCGGCAATGAGCAGTTCTTC
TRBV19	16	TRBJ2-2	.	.	CASSISIGGNTGELFF	TGTGCCAGTAGTATTTCTATCGGGGGGAACACCGGGGAGCTGTTTTTT
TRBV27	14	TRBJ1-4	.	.	CASSLSYLREKLFF	TGTGCCAGCAGTTTATCGTATTTGAGGGAAAAACTGTTTTTT
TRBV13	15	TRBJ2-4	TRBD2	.	CASSLLAVAKNIQYF	TGTGCCAGCAGCCTACTAGCGGTAGCCAAAAACATTCAGTACTTC
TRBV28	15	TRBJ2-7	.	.	CASSPTNSWTYEQYF	TGTGCCAGCAGTCCGACCAATTCCTGGACATACGAGCAGTACTTC
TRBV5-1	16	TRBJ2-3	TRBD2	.	CASSPLSAGVPDTQYF	TGCGCCAGCAGCCCTCTTTCAGCGGGAGTACCAGATACGCAGTATTTT
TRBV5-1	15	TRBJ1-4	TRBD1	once	CASSYTGDQKEKLFF	TGCGCCAGCAGCTACACAGGGGACCAAAAGGAAAAACTGTTTTTT
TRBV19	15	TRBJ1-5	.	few	CASKGGTFSNQPQHF	TGTGCCAGTAAGGGAGGGACTTTTAGCAATCAGCCCCAGCATTTT